A single sample is the source of the 16 T cell receptor beta chains below, sequenced in a study of human T cells and chemical hapten exposure. TCRdb redid the calling of the RACE reads with MiXCR, one entry per CDR3 protein. Among 60,000 to 65,000 distinct CDR3 sequences listed, approximately 9.9% were seen once. As for time point: patch test 3, about 24 weeks after DPC sensitization. As for treatment: therapeutic diphenylcyclopropenone sensitization with weekly scalp DPC. The sample consisted of whole blood, taken in connection with sensitization to the hapten diphenylcyclopropenone (DPC). The receptors here all came from a young woman with alopecia areata. Some clones in this sample may be carry-over from other donors' samples.

This clonotype was seen a handful of times. The rearrangement uses TRBV7-9 and TRBJ1-4; tentatively, D is TRBD1 (5 bases). Trimming removed 6 bases at V and 4 bases at J, with 15 bases between. The CDR3 loop spans 15 amino acids. CDR1 and CDR2 from the germline V gene are SEHNR and FQNEAQ (reference sequence). CDR3: CASSRDETDNEKLFF. CDR3 DNA: TGTGCCAGCAGTCGGGACGAGACGGATAATGAAAAACTGTTTTTT.

This clonotype was counted between two and nine times. The gene calls are TRBV12-3 or TRBV12-4 and TRBJ2-1; 11 nucleotides line up with TRBD2. With V trimmed by 4 bases and J by 8 bases, 7 bases remained unmatched. This CDR3 is 15 amino acids long. CDR3 sequence (DNA): TGTGCCAGCAGTTCGACTAGCGGGGACCGCTATGAGCAGTTCTTC. Translation: CASSSTSGDRYEQFF.

This clonotype came up many times. The chain carries TRBV5-4 and TRBJ1-3, with TRBD1 matching over 8 bases. From germline, CDR1 is SGHNT and CDR2 YYREEE (reference sequence). This CDR3 region has 17 residues. V lost 5 bases, J lost 6 bases, and 16 bases stayed unmatched. In nucleotides, the CDR3 is TGTGCCAGCAGTCACGGACAGGGACGGGCAGGGGAAAACACCATATATTTT. Translated, it gives CASSHGQGRAGENTIYF.

This clonotype occurred many times. The chain links TRBV11-3 to TRBJ2-7; 7 nucleotides line up with TRBD1. CDR3 length equals 14 residues. The V and J ends lost 2 bases and 2 bases, in that order; junction bases with no gene match: 3. The germline V gene encodes CDR1 SGHNT and CDR2 YENEEA. CDR3 sequence: CASSLRDRPYEQYF. In nucleotides, the CDR3 is TGTGCCAGCAGCTTACGGGACAGACCCTACGAGCAGTACTTC. The full variable domain, in which reference TRBV11-3 and TRBJ2-7 provide the parts outside the CDR3, is EAGVVQSPRYKIIEKKQPVAFWCNPISGHNTLYWYLQNLGQGPELLIRYENEEAVDDSQLPKDRFSAERLKGVDSTLKIQPAELGDSAVYLCASSLRDRPYEQYFGPGTRLTVT.

The chain joins TRBV6-5 to TRBJ2-7, with D possibly matching TRBD2 (6 bases). The length of the CDR3 is 15 residues. Per the germline V gene, CDR1 is MNHEY and CDR2 is SVGAGI. Trimming cost V 0 bases and J 3 bases, with 12 bases left between them. The CDR3 DNA reads TGTGCCAGCAGTTACTCAAGCGGAGGGATCTACGAGCAGTACTTC. It translates to CASSYSSGGIYEQYF.

In DNA form, the CDR3 reads TGCAGTGCCCCGGTACTAGCCAAAAACATTCAGTACTTC. Encoded protein: CSAPVLAKNIQYF. The chain has TRBV20-1 and TRBJ2-4; D is ambiguous. With 6 bases removed from V and 0 bases from J, the gap between germline ends came to 9 bases. The germline gives CDR1 DFQATT, CDR2 SNEGSKA (reference sequence). This CDR3 contains 13 residues.

The chain employs TRBV10-3 and TRBJ2-3, with TRBD2 identical over 12 bases. This CDR3 has 16 amino acids. Germline assignment: CDR1 ENHRY and CDR2 SYGVKD. V lost 4 bases and J lost 2; bases outside the gene matches: 4. CDR3 coding DNA: TGTGCCATCAGTGGCCTAGCGGGGGGGCTCACAGATACGCAGTATTTT. Its protein product is CAISGLAGGLTDTQYF.

This clonotype was detected many times. The chain joins TRBV29-1 to TRBJ2-7; D is perhaps TRBD1 (6 bases). The CDR3 is 13 amino acids. Germline V CDR1 and CDR2: SQVTM, ANQGSEA. The V gene lost 4 bases and the J gene lost 1 base, with 11 bases spanning the gap. DNA of the CDR3: TGCAGCGTTGTCCCCGGACAGTCCTACGAGCAGTACTTC. Encoded protein: CSVVPGQSYEQYF.

This clonotype was detected a few times. This chain uses TRBV11-3 with TRBJ2-4; TRBD2 is a possible D gene (5 bases). This CDR3 region has 13 residues. The V end lost 5 bases, the J end lost 8 bases, and 13 bases lay between the germline ends. The germline gives CDR1 SGHNT, CDR2 YENEEA. The CDR3 protein is CASSHREGDIQYF. The DNA for the CDR3 is TGTGCCAGCAGCCACCGCGAGGGTGACATTCAGTACTTC.

This clonotype has just a few counts. J is TRBJ2-2 and V is TRBV7-9; D gene uncertain. V gave up 7 bases and J gave up 5 bases, with 11 bases separating them. The germline V gene has CDR1 SEHNR and CDR2 FQNEAQ (reference sequence). CDR3 length equals 13 residues. CDR3 in amino acids: CASTRPLTGELFF. In nucleotides, the CDR3 is TGTGCCAGCACCCGTCCCCTAACCGGGGAGCTGTTTTTT. The full variable domain, with the rest looked up from reference TRBV7-9 and TRBJ2-2, is DTGVSQNPRHKITKRGQNVTFRCDPISEHNRLYWYRQTLGQGPEFLTYFQNEAQLEKSRLLSDRFSAERPKGSFSTLEIQRTEQGDSAMYLCASTRPLTGELFFGEGSRLTVL.

In its sample, this clonotype was seen a few times. The chain joins TRBV28 to TRBJ1-2; D gene ambiguous. V dropped 2 bases and J dropped 4 bases, with 11 bases sitting between them. Germline V gene data show CDR1 as MDHEN and CDR2 as SYDVKM. CDR3 length: 14 residues. Here the CDR3 DNA reads TGTGCCAGCAGTTTAAATGGGAGAAGCTATGGCTACACCTTC. This translates into CASSLNGRSYGYTF.

In this sample, this clonotype turned up a few times. The rearrangement links TRBV7-2 to TRBJ1-1; no clear D gene. There are 14 residues in the CDR3. Trimming left V 5 bases short and J 1 base short, with 11 bases between. Germline V gives CDR1 SGHTA, CDR2 FQGNSA. CDR3 nucleotide sequence: TGTGCCAGCAGCCCCGGGAGTCAGAACACTGAAGCTTTCTTT. Translating it yields CASSPGSQNTEAFF.

This clonotype has just a few counts. The rearrangement joins TRBV19 to TRBJ2-7, with a weak D call TRBD1 (6 bases). The CDR3 totals 14 residues. Germline loops: CDR1 LNHDA, CDR2 SQIVND (reference sequence). V was pared by 4 bases and J by 3 bases, with 13 bases between. This CDR3 is CASSKGGSGYEQYF. Here the CDR3 DNA reads TGTGCCAGTAGTAAAGGGGGTTCTGGCTACGAGCAGTACTTC.

The V call is TRBV10-1, the J call TRBJ2-5; D is undetermined. The germline V gene encodes CDR1 WNHNN and CDR2 SYGVQD (reference sequence). This CDR3 is built from 13 residues. Trimming shortened V by 3 bases and J by 5 bases, and 10 bases separated the two germline ends. CDR3 nucleotide sequence: TGCGCCAGCAGTGAAGTGATGGGGGAGACCCAGTACTTC. Protein: CASSEVMGETQYF.

This clonotype was recorded many times. The rearrangement uses TRBV28 and TRBJ2-7; TRBD1 matches 8 bases. J lost 3 bases, V lost 6 bases, and 10 bases had no gene match. The CDR3 contains 15 residues. CDR1 is MDHEN, CDR2 SYDVKM, per germline. CDR3 sequence: CASSNIGDRGYEQYF. Written as DNA, the CDR3 is TGTGCCAGCAGCAATATAGGAGACAGGGGCTACGAGCAGTACTTC. Variable domain in full (rest from reference TRBV28 and TRBJ2-7): DVKVTQSSRYLVKRTGEKVFLECVQDMDHENMFWYRQDPGLGLRLIYFSYDVKMKEKGDIPEGYSVSREKKERFSLILESASTNQTSMYLCASSNIGDRGYEQYFGPGTRLTVT.

The V gene is TRBV9, the J gene TRBJ2-2; 8 bases align to TRBD1. V shed 0 bases, J shed 5 bases, and the junction held 3 bases outside the gene matches. The CDR3 extends over 15 amino acids. CDR1 is SGDLS and CDR2 is YYNGEE in the germline V gene. The CDR3 bases are TGTGCCAGCAGCGTAGTGGACAGGGTTACCGGGGAGCTGTTTTTT. This sequence encodes CASSVVDRVTGELFF.